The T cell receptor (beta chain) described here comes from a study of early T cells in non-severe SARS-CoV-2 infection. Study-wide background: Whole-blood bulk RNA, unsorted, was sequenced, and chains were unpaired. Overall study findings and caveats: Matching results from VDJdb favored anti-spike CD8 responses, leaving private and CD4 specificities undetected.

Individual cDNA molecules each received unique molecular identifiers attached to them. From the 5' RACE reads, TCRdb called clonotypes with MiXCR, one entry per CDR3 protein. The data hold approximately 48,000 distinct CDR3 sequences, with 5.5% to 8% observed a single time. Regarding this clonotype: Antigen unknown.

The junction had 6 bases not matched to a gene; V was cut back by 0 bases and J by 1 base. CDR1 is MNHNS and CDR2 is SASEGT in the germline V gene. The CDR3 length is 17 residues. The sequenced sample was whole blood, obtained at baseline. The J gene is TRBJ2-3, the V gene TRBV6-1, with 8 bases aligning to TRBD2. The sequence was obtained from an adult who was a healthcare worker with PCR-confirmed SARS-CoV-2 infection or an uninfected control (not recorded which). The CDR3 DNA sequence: TGTGCCAGCAGTGAAGCGCAGCGGGGGCCTCGCACAGATACGCAGTATTTT. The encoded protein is CASSEAQRGPRTDTQYF.